The 21 T cell receptor beta chains in this list originate from one sample, sequenced in a study of shared clonotypes between healthy human individuals (dated by TCRdb to between 2020 and 2021). Library preparation employed the immunoSEQ multiplex PCR assay. TCRdb limited this immuneACCESS table to in-frame rearrangements with V and J called. A share of clones is missing; checked studies link under half to unresolved V genes, and the rest is unexplained. The sample has approximately 330,000 clones on record, more than 60% of them singletons. Of the sample, 8.5% to 12% falls within the top ten clones. Input material: memory CD4+ T cells sorted from blood. The intended sense of this specimen's cell subset or site label: CD45RA-negative fraction. The receptors were sampled from a man aged 25-45 years in good health.

J is TRBJ1-4 and V is TRBV7-9; D unresolved. CDR1 SEHNR and CDR2 FQNEAQ come from the germline V gene (reference sequence). V was pared by 1 base and J by 8 bases, with 11 bases between. This CDR3 spans 14 amino acids. CDR3 sequence: CASSLEYSWEKLFF. The CDR3 nucleotides are TGTGCCAGCAGCTTAGAATACTCCTGGGAAAAACTGTTTTTT.

This clone was picked up a small number of times. The chain combines TRBV19 with TRBJ2-7; 8 nucleotides align to TRBD1. CDR1 and CDR2 (germline): LNHDA, SQIVND (reference sequence). The V gene end was trimmed by 5 bases and the J gene end by 0 bases; junction bases not matched to a gene: 9. The CDR3 is made up of 16 amino acids. In DNA, the CDR3 is TGTGCCAGTAGTCCCTCAGGGGGCTATTACTCCTACGAGCAGTACTTC. It specifies CASSPSGGYYSYEQYF.

In DNA form, the CDR3 reads TGTGCCAGCAGCATCGGGACAGGGGTTGAAAAACTGTTTTTT. It is translated as CASSIGTGVEKLFF. The rearrangement links TRBV5-6 to TRBJ1-4, with 10 bases matching TRBD1. Germline lookup yields CDR1 SGHDT and CDR2 YYEEEE. The CDR3 has 14 residues. V lost 4 bases to trimming and J lost 7 bases; unmatched junction nucleotides: 4.

This chain connects TRBV7-9 to TRBJ1-1; D remains ambiguous. Germline V lookup: CDR1 SEHNR, CDR2 FQNEAQ (reference sequence). The V and J ends lost 5 bases and 3 bases respectively, with 10 bases between them. This CDR3 is 13 amino acids long. CDR3 protein: CASSTSADTEAFF. The CDR3 DNA follows: TGTGCCAGCAGCACCAGTGCGGACACTGAAGCTTTCTTT.

This clone was counted at least ten times. This chain links TRBV6-6 with TRBJ1-5; 8 bases align to TRBD1. Germline V lookup: CDR1 MNHNY, CDR2 SVGAGI (reference sequence). CDR3 length: 13 amino acids. J gave up 6 bases and V 5 bases, and 3 bases lay outside the gene matches. CDR3 in DNA: TGTGCCAGCAGTCCCGGGACAGGTCAGCCCCAGCATTTT. Translation: CASSPGTGQPQHF.

This clone was counted between two and nine times. The chain uses TRBV30 and TRBJ1-1; D is unresolved. Germline V CDR1 and CDR2: GTSNPN, SVGIG (reference sequence). CDR3 length: 13 residues. Trimming stripped 8 bases from V and 0 bases from J, with 13 bases between. The CDR3 DNA sequence: TGTGCCGGAAAGATTGGTATGAACACTGAAGCTTTCTTT. Translating gives CAGKIGMNTEAFF.

This chain uses TRBV7-2 with TRBJ2-3; D might be TRBD2 (6 bases). The CDR3 loop spans 16 amino acids. Germline lookup yields CDR1 SGHTA and CDR2 FQGNSA. Trimming cost V 5 bases and J 7 bases, with 22 bases left between them. The CDR3 loop is CASSAPGLVALNTQYF. As DNA, the CDR3 is TGTGCCAGCAGCGCCCCGGGACTCGTGGCGTTGAATACGCAGTATTTT.

Comments on this clone: The conserved phenylalanine or tryptophan normally closing the CDR3 is absent here, so this likely arose from a read error. The DNA is omitted, as the CDR3 cannot be located on it reliably, and the CDR3 follows TCRdb's listing. The chain links TRBV5-5 to TRBJ1-2. The CDR3 is 11 amino acids long, termini counted. The V gene's germline CDR1 is SGHKS and CDR2 YYEKEE (reference sequence). The CDR3 sequence is CASSLAPEIGR.

This clone was counted between two and nine times. This chain connects TRBV29-1 to TRBJ1-1; D call uncertain. Germline CDR1 is SQVTM and CDR2 is ANQGSEA. The CDR3 runs to 14 residues. The V and J ends lost 6 bases and 0 bases respectively, with 14 bases between them. CDR3 in amino acids: CSVLEGNMNTEAFF. In DNA form, the CDR3 reads TGCAGCGTATTGGAGGGAAACATGAACACTGAAGCTTTCTTT.

V is TRBV30 and J is TRBJ2-3, with D possibly TRBD1 on 5 matching bases. Trimming stripped 4 bases from V and 8 bases from J, with 25 bases between. CDR1 and CDR2 (germline): GTSNPN, SVGIG (reference sequence). The CDR3 has 16 residues. The CDR3 protein is CAWIGSRQKNRGTQYF. CDR3 sequence (DNA): TGTGCCTGGATAGGCTCCCGACAGAAAAATAGGGGTACGCAGTATTTT.

The genes are TRBV28 and TRBJ2-7, with D unresolved. V was clipped by 5 bases and J by 0 bases, with 5 bases between them. The CDR3 runs to 12 residues. Germline-derived CDR1 and CDR2 are MDHEN and SYDVKM. The chain's CDR3 is CASSDISYEQYF. The CDR3, as DNA: TGTGCCAGCAGTGACATCTCCTACGAGCAGTACTTC.

The genes are TRBV7-2 and TRBJ2-7; D is unclear. The germline V and J ends were trimmed by 4 bases and 1 base, with 8 bases remaining between them. CDR3 length equals 13 residues. Germline CDR1 SGHTA, CDR2 FQGNSA. The CDR3 region is CASSSGPSYEQYF. The CDR3 DNA sequence: TGTGCCAGCAGCTCAGGTCCTTCCTACGAGCAGTACTTC. Based on the CDR3 plus reference TRBV7-2 and TRBJ2-7, the full variable domain is GAGVSQSPSNKVTEKGKDVELRCDPISGHTALYWYRQSLGQGLEFLIYFQGNSAPDKSGLPSDRFSAERTGGSVSTLTIQRTQQEDSAVYLCASSSGPSYEQYFGPGTRLTVT.

For the CDR3, the DNA is TGTGCCAGTAGTTCCAGTTCCGGGTTAAGCTCCTACAATGAGCAGTTCTTC. Encoded protein: CASSSSSGLSSYNEQFF. The chain couples TRBV19 to TRBJ2-1; D gene ambiguous. This CDR3 contains 17 residues. Trimming removed 5 bases at V and 0 bases at J, with 17 bases between. Looked up from germline, CDR1 is LNHDA and CDR2 is SQIVND (reference sequence).

This clone was detected once. CDR3 coding DNA: TGTGCCAGCAGCTTCAGGGAGGGGCGGACTGAAGCTTTCTTT. Amino acid sequence: CASSFREGRTEAFF. This sequence joins TRBV5-6 and TRBJ1-1; tentative D call: TRBD1 (5 bases). Trimming left V 2 bases short and J 5 bases short, with 13 bases between. This CDR3 has 14 amino acids. The germline CDR1 and CDR2 sequences are SGHDT and YYEEEE.

The V call is TRBV4-3, the J call TRBJ1-2, with D hard to call. The germline gives CDR1 LGHNA, CDR2 YSLEER. This CDR3 contains 12 residues. Trimming took 0 bases from V and 2 from J, leaving 1 base between them. This CDR3 is CASSQDNYGYTF. Written as DNA, the CDR3 is TGCGCCAGCAGCCAAGACAACTATGGCTACACCTTC.

The chain is built from TRBV29-1 and TRBJ2-5, with 8 bases identical to TRBD2. This CDR3 region has 13 residues. V lost 8 bases and J lost 5; bases outside the gene matches: 10. Germline-derived CDR1 and CDR2 are SQVTM and ANQGSEA. The CDR3 here is CSFRSGRSETQYF. CDR3 sequence (DNA): TGCAGCTTCCGAAGCGGGAGAAGTGAGACCCAGTACTTC.

This rearrangement joins TRBV7-8 to TRBJ2-7; tentative D call: TRBD1 (5 bases). V gave up 3 bases and J gave up 4 bases, with 31 bases separating them. The CDR3 loop spans 20 amino acids. From germline, CDR1 is SGHVS and CDR2 FQNEAQ. In DNA, the CDR3 is TGTGCCAGCAGCTTGAGTTGGGCAGGACAAATCTTCCAACTTAAATACGAGCAGTACTTC. Amino acid sequence: CASSLSWAGQIFQLKYEQYF.

This clone was counted a few times. The rearrangement joins TRBV30 to TRBJ2-2, with a weak D call TRBD2 (5 bases). V lost 4 bases to trimming and J lost 6 bases, with 15 bases between them. This CDR3 spans 14 amino acids. Germline V lookup: CDR1 GTSNPN, CDR2 SVGIG (reference sequence). CDR3 in DNA: TGTGCCTGGAATTGGGGAGTGTCCTCCGGGGAGCTGTTTTTT. It codes for CAWNWGVSSGELFF.

V is TRBV28 and J is TRBJ1-5, with D possibly matching TRBD1 (5 bases). CDR3 size: 14 residues. The V end was cut by 3 bases, the J end by 3 bases, with 9 bases between. CDR1 and CDR2 (germline): MDHEN, SYDVKM. CDR3 sequence (DNA): TGTGCCAGCAGTTTCCCAGGGTTCAATCAGCCCCAGCATTTT. Its translation: CASSFPGFNQPQHF. The full variable domain, rest sourced from reference TRBV28 and TRBJ1-5, is DVKVTQSSRYLVKRTGEKVFLECVQDMDHENMFWYRQDPGLGLRLIYFSYDVKMKEKGDIPEGYSVSREKKERFSLILESASTNQTSMYLCASSFPGFNQPQHFGDGTRLSIL.

The rearrangement joins TRBV2 to TRBJ1-2; 8 nucleotides match TRBD1. Unmatched junction bases numbered 10, after V lost 8 bases and J lost 5 bases. Germline values: CDR1 SNHLY, CDR2 FYNNEI. This CDR3 region has 14 residues. DNA of the CDR3: TGTGCCAGCGCGGAGTCAGGGGGCGAATATGGCTACACCTTC. Its translation is CASAESGGEYGYTF.

Note on this clone: Other DNA sequences in this specimen translate into the identical CDR3. The rearrangement links TRBV19 to TRBJ1-5; D call uncertain. The CDR3 consists of 12 residues. V was clipped by 1 base and J by 4 bases, with 2 bases between them. Germline V gene lookup returns CDR1 LNHDA and CDR2 SQIVND (reference sequence). The CDR3 DNA sequence: TGTGCCAGTAGTATAGCTAATCAGCCCCAGCATTTT. Translating gives CASSIANQPQHF.